This record looks at one TCR beta chain sequence and its context. Its antigen is as yet unknown. This sample was taken from a study of cytomegalovirus exposure and HLA in healthy donors. General study points: In vitro assays verified that three CMV-associated chains recognized CMV antigens specifically. Within the 90 to 150 validation repertoires, first-cohort TCR clusters tended to co-occur, according to a later analysis.

Profiled with immunoSEQ multiplex PCR; TCRdb holds only in-frame clones, not every one. Of about 330,000 clones listed, just over 85% were seen once; the top ten hold under 0.85%. The V gene's germline CDR1 is SGHNT and CDR2 YYREEE (reference sequence). Trimming removed 3 bases at V and 9 bases at J, with 19 bases between. The CDR3 length is 14 residues. Separation from the roughly 670-subject first cohort characterized the roughly 120-subject validation cohort, to which the donors belonged. The chain uses TRBV5-4 and TRBJ2-7; D is unclear. The specimen sequenced was PBMCs. This TCR was sampled from a woman in her late teens or twenties in good health and CMV-seronegative. The CDR3 sequence: CASSSAAITTTQYF. As DNA, the CDR3 is TGTGCCAGCAGCTCGGCTGCGATTACTACGACGCAGTACTTC.